Below, 19 T cell receptor beta chains from the same sample are listed, as sequenced in a study of early T cells in non-severe SARS-CoV-2 infection. TCRdb processed the 5' RACE reads anew with MiXCR; each CDR3 protein has one entry. The table has tens of thousands of distinct CDR3 sequences, around 14% seen once. What was sequenced was whole blood. Receptor source: an adult who was a healthcare worker with PCR-confirmed SARS-CoV-2 infection or an uninfected control (not recorded which).

This clonotype came up many times. The chain employs TRBV11-2 and TRBJ1-2; D is unclear. V dropped 4 bases and J dropped 4 bases, with 13 bases sitting between them. CDR1 and CDR2 (germline): SGHAT, FQNNGV. The length of the CDR3 is 14 residues. In DNA, the CDR3 is TGTGCCAGCAGCTCTGCTAATACCGGCTATGGCTACACCTTC. It translates to CASSSANTGYGYTF.

This clonotype was recorded many times. This chain joins TRBV10-3 and TRBJ2-7; TRBD2 aligns across 7 bases. This CDR3 has 15 residues. Germline values: CDR1 ENHRY, CDR2 SYGVKD. The V gene end was trimmed by 2 bases and the J gene end by 6 bases; junction bases not matched to a gene: 10. The CDR3 reads CAISETSPTGGEQYF. The CDR3 bases are TGTGCCATCAGTGAGACCTCGCCGACGGGGGGCGAGCAGTACTTC.

The sample holds many counts of this clonotype. V usage is TRBV9 and J usage is TRBJ2-7; 7 bases agree with TRBD2. Germline trimming cut 0 bases from V and 2 bases from J; bases unmatched to any gene: 5. This CDR3 has 15 amino acids. Germline lookup yields CDR1 SGDLS and CDR2 YYNGEE. CDR3: CASSVGGSATYEQYF. In nucleotides, the CDR3 is TGTGCCAGCAGCGTAGGCGGGAGTGCCACCTACGAGCAGTACTTC.

The chain combines TRBV28 with TRBJ1-4; D uncertain. The CDR3 length is 14 residues. With 5 bases removed from V and 4 bases from J, the gap between germline ends came to 11 bases. Per the germline V gene, CDR1 is MDHEN and CDR2 is SYDVKM. The CDR3 here is CASSIQLLNEKLFF. CDR3 coding DNA: TGTGCCAGCAGTATACAGCTACTTAATGAAAAACTGTTTTTT.

CDR3 residues: CASSTPYEQYF. The CDR3 bases are TGTGCCAGCAGCACCCCGTACGAGCAGTACTTC. V usage is TRBV11-2 and J usage is TRBJ2-7; D unclear. The CDR3 has 11 amino acids. Trimming took off 5 bases at V and 4 bases at J, with 6 bases between the two ends. Germline V gene lookup returns CDR1 SGHAT and CDR2 FQNNGV.

This chain links TRBV28 with TRBJ1-4; D is uncertain. The CDR3 has 16 amino acids. Looked up from germline, CDR1 is MDHEN and CDR2 is SYDVKM. Trimming took off 6 bases at V and 4 bases at J, with 18 bases between the two ends. The CDR3 sequence is CASSPSSYRFNEKLFF. The CDR3 DNA reads TGTGCCAGCAGCCCTTCGTCGTACAGATTTAATGAAAAACTGTTTTTT.

This chain joins TRBV7-2 and TRBJ2-2, with D tentatively TRBD1 (6 bases). Germline CDR1 is SGHTA and CDR2 is FQGNSA. The CDR3 is 14 amino acids. V was cut by 6 bases and J by 7 bases, with 15 bases left in between. This CDR3 is CASRRVRGHGELFF. DNA for the CDR3: TGTGCCAGCAGGAGAGTCAGGGGCCACGGGGAGCTGTTTTTT.

The rearrangement joins TRBV5-6 to TRBJ1-5; D gene ambiguous. Per the germline V gene, CDR1 is SGHDT and CDR2 is YYEEEE. CDR3 length: 15 amino acids. With 4 bases removed from V and 5 bases from J, the gap between germline ends came to 16 bases. For the CDR3, the DNA is TGTGCCAGCAGCACACTAACAAACGGGCATCAGCCCCAGCATTTT. This encodes CASSTLTNGHQPQHF.

This clonotype was detected ten times or more. The rearrangement links TRBV20-1 to TRBJ2-7; D is possibly TRBD2 (5 bases). Deletions cut 3 bases from V and 3 bases from J, with 9 bases between. CDR3 length: 12 residues. In germline, CDR1 is DFQATT, CDR2 SNEGSKA (reference sequence). CDR3 in DNA: TGCAGTGCTAGTAGAGGGTACTACGAGCAGTACTTC. Translation: CSASRGYYEQYF.

The rearrangement uses TRBV7-9 and TRBJ1-5; the D gene is possibly TRBD1 (5 bases). The V gene's germline CDR1 is SEHNR and CDR2 FQNEAQ (reference sequence). Trimming removed 5 bases at V and 9 bases at J, with 11 bases between. The CDR3 loop spans 12 amino acids. CDR3 loop: CASSEEQGPQHF. CDR3 coding DNA: TGTGCCAGCAGCGAGGAGCAGGGGCCCCAGCATTTT.

The V gene is TRBV6-1, the J gene TRBJ2-7, with 8 nucleotides matching TRBD1. J lost 3 bases, V lost 10 bases, and 11 bases had no gene match. Germline CDR1 is MNHNS and CDR2 is SASEGT. The CDR3 is made up of 14 amino acids. DNA of the CDR3: TGTGCCATTTCCGGGACAGGATTCTTCTACGAGCAGTACTTC. Translating it yields CAISGTGFFYEQYF.

V gene TRBV6-5 combines with J gene TRBJ2-3; no clear D gene. V was clipped by 3 bases and J by 1 base, with 11 bases between them. The CDR3 is 15 amino acids. In germline, CDR1 is MNHEY, CDR2 SVGAGI. The chain's CDR3 is CASSYSGWGTDTQYF. CDR3 in DNA: TGTGCCAGCAGTTATTCTGGATGGGGCACAGATACGCAGTATTTT.

The chain has TRBV12-3 or TRBV12-4 and TRBJ1-1; the match to TRBD1 covers 12 bases. CDR3 length: 17 residues. Trimming cost V 2 bases and J 4 bases; bases outside gene matches: 8. The CDR3 sequence: CASSLIPGQGAGTEAFF. The CDR3 DNA reads as TGTGCCAGCAGTTTAATCCCGGGACAGGGGGCGGGCACTGAAGCTTTCTTT.

The sample holds many counts of this clonotype. The gene calls are TRBV29-1 and TRBJ2-1, with D perhaps matching TRBD1 or TRBD2 (5 bases each). This CDR3 is 11 amino acids long. Germline lookup yields CDR1 SQVTM and CDR2 ANQGSEA. The CDR3 DNA sequence: TGCACCACCATGGGGGAAGGTGAGCAGTTCTTC. It encodes CTTMGEGEQFF.

There are a few counts of this clonotype. CDR3 sequence: CASSETRTSGRWKTQYF. Here the CDR3 DNA reads TGTGCCAGCAGTGAAACCCGGACTAGCGGGAGATGGAAGACCCAGTACTTC. V gene TRBV6-1 combines with J gene TRBJ2-5, with TRBD2 matching 13 bases. The CDR3 extends over 17 amino acids. Germline V gene data show CDR1 as MNHNS and CDR2 as SASEGT. Unmatched junction bases numbered 9, after V lost 2 bases and J lost 6 bases.

The sample holds a few counts of this clonotype. In nucleotides, the CDR3 is TGTGCCAGCCGCGCGGGGTACGATGAGCAGTTCTTC. Its protein product is CASRAGYDEQFF. The chain joins TRBV28 to TRBJ2-1; TRBD2 is a possible D gene (6 bases). The V and J ends lost 8 bases and 8 bases respectively, with 13 bases between them. The CDR3 contains 12 residues. From germline, CDR1 is MDHEN and CDR2 SYDVKM. The full variable domain, its missing parts supplied by reference TRBV28 and TRBJ2-1, is DVKVTQSSRYLVKRTGEKVFLECVQDMDHENMFWYRQDPGLGLRLIYFSYDVKMKEKGDIPEGYSVSREKKERFSLILESASTNQTSMYLCASRAGYDEQFFGPGTRLTVL.

This clonotype was counted a few times. The chain uses TRBV10-3 and TRBJ1-5, with 7 bases fitting TRBD1. Germline-derived CDR1 and CDR2 are ENHRY and SYGVKD. J was trimmed by 7 bases and V by 6 bases; bases with no gene match: 3. The CDR3 is 12 amino acids. Here the CDR3 reads CAISRGEQPQHF. In DNA, the CDR3 is TGTGCCATCAGCAGGGGGGAACAGCCCCAGCATTTT.

The chain uses TRBV11-2 and TRBJ2-5; 8 bases align to TRBD1. Germline loops: CDR1 SGHAT, CDR2 FQNNGV. The CDR3 runs 15 residues. Losses at the gene ends were 1 base for V and 4 bases for J; bases not matched to a gene: 5. The CDR3 is CASSLAGQGLETQYF. DNA of the CDR3: TGTGCCAGCAGCTTAGCCGGACAGGGCCTAGAGACCCAGTACTTC.

The chain uses TRBV28 and TRBJ2-1; TRBD2 aligns across 9 bases. The J segment lost 8 bases and the V segment lost 4 bases, leaving 6 bases of the junction unmatched. Germline values: CDR1 MDHEN, CDR2 SYDVKM. The length of the CDR3 is 14 residues. This CDR3 reads CASSSVAGAHEQFF. As DNA, the CDR3 is TGTGCCAGCAGTTCAGTAGCGGGAGCTCATGAGCAGTTCTTC.